Sequencing of this TCR beta chain was carried out in a study of T cell clonotyping in hematopoietic cell transplantation. Per germline, CDR1 MNHNY and CDR2 SVGAGI (reference sequence). This CDR3 has 14 amino acids. The V end lost 6 bases, the J end lost 4 bases, and 15 bases lay between the germline ends. Assay: immunoSEQ multiplex PCR; the TCRdb copy retains only in-frame clones and omits some. The sample comprises approximately 7,500 clones, approximately 88% of which are singletons, and approximately 7.7% rests with the top ten. Study-wide points: After transplant, recipient diversity fell while pathologically expanded clonotypes grew through day 180. Cells were unsorted, so CD4 and CD8 contributions were not separated. Graft donor and pretransplant recipient Inverse Simpson Index values predicted broader posttransplant TCR diversity.

A remark on this clone: Its antigen remains unknown.

The receptor was isolated from a male patient in his late teens or twenties who had an allogeneic stem cell transplant from a related donor, so the T cells may come from the graft donor. Some clones in this sample may be carry-over from other donors' samples. This chain joins TRBV6-6 and TRBJ1-2; possible D gene TRBD1, 6 bases. Sequencing used PBMCs, obtained 100 days after allogeneic stem cell transplant. CDR3: CASSSNTGSYGYTF. CDR3 nucleotides: TGTGCCAGCAGCTCAAATACAGGGTCCTATGGCTACACCTTC.